Sequencing of this TCR beta chain was carried out in a study of blood T cells in healthy people across ages. Overall study findings and caveats: Higher diversity, along with more naive CD4+ cells, distinguished long-lived donors from aged donors. A roughly linear age-dependent decrease characterized TCR beta diversity per million T cells.

Russia was home to the donors, healthy Caucasian individuals aged about 6 to 90. The CDR3 is 13 amino acids. The V gene lost 2 bases and the J gene lost 3 bases, with 5 bases spanning the gap. The germline V gene encodes CDR1 ENHRY and CDR2 SYGVKD. A second PCR of roughly 6 to 12 cycles used a sample-barcoded 5' primer and a J-beta primer mix. The template-switch adaptor, which had 12 random nucleotides, put a tag on each cDNA molecule. TCRdb called the 5' RACE reads again in MiXCR, with one record for every CDR3 protein. The sample holds roughly 1.4 million distinct CDR3 sequences, approximately 63% seen once. Only a few counts were recorded for this clonotype. The target antigen is unknown.

The source material was blood. This sequence originates from a man in his late teens or twenties in good health. This sequence joins TRBV10-3 and TRBJ2-1; D gene unclear. This CDR3 reads CAISESLYNEQFF. The CDR3 DNA is TGTGCCATCAGTGAGAGCCTCTACAATGAGCAGTTCTTC.